This T cell receptor (beta chain) originates from a study of identifying expanded T cells in peripheral blood. On this clone: Antigen unknown.

The germline V gene has CDR1 MDHEN and CDR2 SYDVKM. The V and J ends lost 3 bases and 0 bases respectively, with 9 bases between them. This CDR3 spans 15 amino acids. Healthy donors had no documented immune events, such as infections, while sampled. The assay was immunoSEQ multiplex PCR, and TCRdb's table has in-frame clones only and misses some. The sample gives some 75,000 clones, 85% to 90% of which show up once; roughly 3.5% is in the top ten. Overall study findings and caveats: Technical replicates showed roughly 1.2 changed clones; roughly two weeks around 15; four weeks 19.

Sequenced sample: blood. This rearrangement joins TRBV28 to TRBJ2-1; a possible D gene is TRBD2 (6 bases). The TCR originated in a person between 18 and 75 years old in good health. The CDR3 is CASSLSDYSYNEQFF. The CDR3 DNA reads as TGTGCCAGCAGTTTGTCGGACTACTCCTACAATGAGCAGTTCTTC.